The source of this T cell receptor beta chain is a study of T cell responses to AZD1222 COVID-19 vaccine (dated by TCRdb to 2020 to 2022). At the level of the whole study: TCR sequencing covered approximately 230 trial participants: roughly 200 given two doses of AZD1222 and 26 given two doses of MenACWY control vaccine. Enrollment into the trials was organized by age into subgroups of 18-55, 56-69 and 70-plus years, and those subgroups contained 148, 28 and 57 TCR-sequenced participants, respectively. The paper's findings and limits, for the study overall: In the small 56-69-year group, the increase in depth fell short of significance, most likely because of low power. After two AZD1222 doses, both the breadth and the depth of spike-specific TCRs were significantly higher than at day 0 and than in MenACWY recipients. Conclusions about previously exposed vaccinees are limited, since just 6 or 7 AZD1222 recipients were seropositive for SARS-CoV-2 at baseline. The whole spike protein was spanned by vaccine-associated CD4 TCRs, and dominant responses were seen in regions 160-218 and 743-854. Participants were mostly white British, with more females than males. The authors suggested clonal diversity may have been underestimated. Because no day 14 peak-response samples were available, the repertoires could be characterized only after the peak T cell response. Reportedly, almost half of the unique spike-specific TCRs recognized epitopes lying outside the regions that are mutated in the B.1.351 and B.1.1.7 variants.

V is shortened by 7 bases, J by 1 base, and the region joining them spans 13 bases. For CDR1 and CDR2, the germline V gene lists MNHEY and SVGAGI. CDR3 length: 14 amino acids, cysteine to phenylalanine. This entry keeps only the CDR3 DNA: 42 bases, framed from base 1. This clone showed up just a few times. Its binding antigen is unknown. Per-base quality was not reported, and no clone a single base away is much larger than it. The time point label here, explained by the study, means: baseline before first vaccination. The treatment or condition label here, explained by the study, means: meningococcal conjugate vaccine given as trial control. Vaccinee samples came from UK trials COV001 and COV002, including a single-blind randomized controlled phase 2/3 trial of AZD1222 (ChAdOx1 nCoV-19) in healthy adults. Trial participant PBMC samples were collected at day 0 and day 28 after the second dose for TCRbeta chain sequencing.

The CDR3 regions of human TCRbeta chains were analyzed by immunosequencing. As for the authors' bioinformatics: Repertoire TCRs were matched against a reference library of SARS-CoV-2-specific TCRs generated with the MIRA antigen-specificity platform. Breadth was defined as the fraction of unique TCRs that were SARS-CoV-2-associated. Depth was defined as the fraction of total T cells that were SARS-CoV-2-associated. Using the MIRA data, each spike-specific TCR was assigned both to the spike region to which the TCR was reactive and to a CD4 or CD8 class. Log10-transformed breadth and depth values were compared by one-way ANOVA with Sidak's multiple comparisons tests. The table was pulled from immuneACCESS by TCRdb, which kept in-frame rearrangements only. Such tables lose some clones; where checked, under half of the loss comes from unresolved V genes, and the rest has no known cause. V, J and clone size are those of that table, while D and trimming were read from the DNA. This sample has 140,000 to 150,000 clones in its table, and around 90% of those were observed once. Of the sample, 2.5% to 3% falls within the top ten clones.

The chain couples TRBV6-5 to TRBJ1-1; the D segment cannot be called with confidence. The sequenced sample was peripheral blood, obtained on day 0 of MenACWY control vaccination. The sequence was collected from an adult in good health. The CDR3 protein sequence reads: CASTKIHKNTEAFF. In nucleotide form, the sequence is TGTGCCAGCACGAAAATCCATAAGAACACTGAAGCTTTCTTT.